The sequence of this T cell receptor beta chain was determined in a study of shared clonotypes between healthy human individuals. Study-wide results and caveats: The four-donor shared clonotypes exceeded non-shared clonotypes in generation probability, with non-shared ones scoring lower.

As originally analysed: There were no quality scores in the junction-only immunoSEQ sequences, so filtering differed. Only in-frame clones appear in the TCRdb table, and some are missing; sequencing was by immunoSEQ multiplex PCR. V and J calls and clone size are as listed in that table; D and trimming were resolved from the DNA. The sample shows 2 million to 3 million clones, roughly 93% of them seen only once. This clone was seen a single time. Its cognate antigen is unknown. The V segment lost 3 bases and the J segment 7 bases; nucleotides outside the gene matches: 5. The CDR3 contains 15 residues. CDR1 and CDR2 from the germline V gene are SNHLY and FYNNEI. CD45RA-negative memory and CD45RA+ naive subsets were split from the CD4+ cells.

This chain uses TRBV2 with TRBJ1-6, with TRBD1 matching over 8 bases. The sequenced material came from naive CD4+ T cells from PBMCs. Subset of the sample: CD45RA+ positively selected. The sequence derives from a man younger than 35 in good health. Some clones in this sample may be carry-over from other donors' samples. In DNA, the CDR3 is TGTGCCAGCAGTGATGCAGGGGGCGGAAATTCACCCCTCCACTTT. It is translated as CASSDAGGGNSPLHF.